This is a list of T cell receptor beta chains from one sample in a study of blood T cell repertoires in COVID-19. Sequencing was performed with immunoSEQ multiplex PCR; in TCRdb, only in-frame clones are kept and a portion is missing. The table records about 47,000 clones, roughly 88% of them present only once. Source material: peripheral blood. These receptors were collected from a human donor with active COVID-19. The donor label of this sample is uncertain. CDR3s include the opening cysteine and the closing phenylalanine or tryptophan. Size values are once, few and many counts, or a class for expanded clones, and some rows have none.

>TRBV18|.|TRBJ2-7
CASSPLAGGLSYEQYF
>TRBV10-3|few|TRBJ2-3
CAIRGHPTTDTQYF
>TRBV14|medium-sized|TRBJ2-7
CASSQDRSYEQYF
>TRBV2|.|TRBJ2-5
CASSVGYSGREETQYF
>TRBV15|.|TRBJ1-3
CATSRDVQAGNTIYF
>TRBV30|.|TRBJ1-1
CAWEQGYNRAFF
>TRBV5-5|.|TRBJ1-2
CASSLADRPGYGYTF
>TRBV5-8|.|TRBJ1-2
CASSPPGQTNYGYTF
>TRBV5-1|.|TRBJ2-1
CASSLGSRAYNEQFF
>TRBV4-2|.|TRBJ2-7
CASSQDLGRQGGGEQYF
>TRBV7-8|.|TRBJ1-4
CASSTEKTRKLFF
>TRBV5-1|.|TRBJ2-3
CASSSFEGGTLSTDTQYF
>TRBV7-8|few|TRBJ2-6
CASSLWGRWGEGANVLTF
>TRBV15|.|TRBJ1-1
CATSRDRSTEAFF
>TRBV7-9|few|TRBJ1-2
CASSPASNYGYTF
>TRBV9|.|TRBJ2-5
CASSPGASGSELETQYF
>TRBV10-3|.|TRBJ1-4
CAISQTTGGIEKLFF
>TRBV29-1|.|TRBJ2-5
CSVPLTGLSAQYF
>TRBV28|.|TRBJ1-3
CASRQGDSGNTIYF
>TRBV30|.|TRBJ2-1
CAWSLYRGSSYNEQFF
>TRBV5-4|.|TRBJ2-7
CASRRGTGQGREQYF
>TRBV2|.|TRBJ2-3
CASSETTLAGTPDTQYF
>TRBV11-2|few|TRBJ1-3
CASSLAGVSGNTIYF
>TRBV5-4|.|TRBJ2-1
CASSPLSGASYNEQFF
>TRBV9|.|TRBJ1-1
CASSVGQGADTEAFF
>TRBV5-5|.|TRBJ1-2
CASSLALNRERTNGGYTF
>TRBV5-1|.|TRBJ1-2
CASGGGTNGGYTF
>TRBV5-1|.|TRBJ2-6
CASSLDSSGANVLTF
>TRBV5-8|.|TRBJ2-5
CASSLAMVETQYF